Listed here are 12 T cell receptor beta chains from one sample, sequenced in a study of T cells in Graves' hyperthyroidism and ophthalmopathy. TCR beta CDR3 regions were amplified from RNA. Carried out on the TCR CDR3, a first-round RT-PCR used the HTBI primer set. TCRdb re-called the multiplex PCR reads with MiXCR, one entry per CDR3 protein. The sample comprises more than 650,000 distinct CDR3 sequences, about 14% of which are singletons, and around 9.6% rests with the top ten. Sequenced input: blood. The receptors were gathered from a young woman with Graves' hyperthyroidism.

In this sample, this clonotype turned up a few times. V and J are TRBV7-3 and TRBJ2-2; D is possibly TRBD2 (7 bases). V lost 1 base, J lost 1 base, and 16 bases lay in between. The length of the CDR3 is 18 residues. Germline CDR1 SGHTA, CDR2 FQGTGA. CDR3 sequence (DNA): TGTGCCAGCAGCTTAATGGGAGGGGGAATGGTGAACACCGGGGAGCTGTTTTTT. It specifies CASSLMGGGMVNTGELFF. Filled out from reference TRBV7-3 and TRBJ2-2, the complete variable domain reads GAGVSQTPSNKVTEKGKYVELRCDPISGHTALYWYRQSLGQGPEFLIYFQGTGAADDSGLPNDRFFAVRPEGSVSTLKIQRTERGDSAVYLCASSLMGGGMVNTGELFFGEGSRLTVL.

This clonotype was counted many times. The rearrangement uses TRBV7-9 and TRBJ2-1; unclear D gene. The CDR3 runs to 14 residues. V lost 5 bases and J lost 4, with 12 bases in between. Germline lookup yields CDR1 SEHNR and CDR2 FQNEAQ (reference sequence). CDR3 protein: CASSQGGDYNEQFF. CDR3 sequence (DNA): TGTGCCAGCAGCCAAGGCGGAGATTACAATGAGCAGTTCTTC.

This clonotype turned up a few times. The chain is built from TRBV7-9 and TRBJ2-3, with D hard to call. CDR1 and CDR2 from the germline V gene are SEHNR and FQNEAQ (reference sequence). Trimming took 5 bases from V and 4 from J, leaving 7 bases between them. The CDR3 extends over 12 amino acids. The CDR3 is CASSHGSDTQYF. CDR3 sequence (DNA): TGTGCCAGCAGCCATGGCTCAGATACGCAGTATTTT.

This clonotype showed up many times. The CDR3 reads CASSFRGEVKNIQYF. The CDR3 bases are TGTGCCAGCAGTTTCAGGGGGGAGGTCAAAAACATTCAGTACTTC. V gene TRBV28 combines with J gene TRBJ2-4; D perhaps matches TRBD1 (7 bases). Germline V gene sequence: CDR1 MDHEN, CDR2 SYDVKM. The V gene lost 3 bases and the J gene lost 3 bases, with 12 bases spanning the gap. The length of the CDR3 is 15 residues.

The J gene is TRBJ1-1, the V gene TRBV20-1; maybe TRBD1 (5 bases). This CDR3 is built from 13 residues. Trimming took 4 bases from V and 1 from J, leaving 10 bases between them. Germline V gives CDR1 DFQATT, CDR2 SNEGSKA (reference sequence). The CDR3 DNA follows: TGCAGTGCTAAGATCGGGGGGAACACTGAAGCTTTCTTT. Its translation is CSAKIGGNTEAFF.

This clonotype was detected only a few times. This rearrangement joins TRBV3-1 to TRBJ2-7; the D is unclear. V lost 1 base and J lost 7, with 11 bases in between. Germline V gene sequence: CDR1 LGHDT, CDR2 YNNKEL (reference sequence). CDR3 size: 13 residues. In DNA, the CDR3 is TGTGCCAGCAGCCAAGTGAGATATAGAGAGCAGTACTTC. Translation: CASSQVRYREQYF.

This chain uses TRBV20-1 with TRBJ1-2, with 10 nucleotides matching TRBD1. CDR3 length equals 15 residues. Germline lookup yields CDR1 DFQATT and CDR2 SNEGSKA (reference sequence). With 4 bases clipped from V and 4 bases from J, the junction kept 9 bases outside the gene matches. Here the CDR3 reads CSAKRGTGDFYGYTF. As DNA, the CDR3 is TGCAGTGCTAAACGCGGGACAGGGGACTTCTATGGCTACACCTTC.

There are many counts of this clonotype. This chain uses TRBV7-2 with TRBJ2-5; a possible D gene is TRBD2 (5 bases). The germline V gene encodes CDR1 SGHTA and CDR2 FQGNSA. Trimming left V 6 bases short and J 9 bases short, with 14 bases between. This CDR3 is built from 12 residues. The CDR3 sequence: CASSYLGVAQYF. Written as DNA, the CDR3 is TGTGCCAGCAGTTACCTCGGGGTGGCCCAGTACTTC.

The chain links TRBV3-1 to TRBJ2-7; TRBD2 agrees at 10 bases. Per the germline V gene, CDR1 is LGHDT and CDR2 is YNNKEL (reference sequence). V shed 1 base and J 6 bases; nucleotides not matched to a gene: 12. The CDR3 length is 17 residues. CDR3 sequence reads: CASSQVMLAGVAGEQYF. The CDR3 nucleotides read TGTGCCAGCAGCCAAGTTATGCTAGCGGGAGTTGCGGGCGAGCAGTACTTC.

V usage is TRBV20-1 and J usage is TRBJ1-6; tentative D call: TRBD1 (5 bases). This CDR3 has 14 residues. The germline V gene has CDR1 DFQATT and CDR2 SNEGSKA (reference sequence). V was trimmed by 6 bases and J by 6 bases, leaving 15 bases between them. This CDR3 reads CSARGGGRNSPLHF. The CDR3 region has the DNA TGCAGTGCCCGGGGGGGGGGACGTAATTCACCCCTCCACTTT.

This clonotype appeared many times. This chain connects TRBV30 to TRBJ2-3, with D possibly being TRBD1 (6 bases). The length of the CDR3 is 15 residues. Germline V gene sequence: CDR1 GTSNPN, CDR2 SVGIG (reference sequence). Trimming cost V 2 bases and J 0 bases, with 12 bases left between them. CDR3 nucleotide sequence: TGTGCCTGGAGTCTCGGGACAACTAGCACAGATACGCAGTATTTT. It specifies CAWSLGTTSTDTQYF.

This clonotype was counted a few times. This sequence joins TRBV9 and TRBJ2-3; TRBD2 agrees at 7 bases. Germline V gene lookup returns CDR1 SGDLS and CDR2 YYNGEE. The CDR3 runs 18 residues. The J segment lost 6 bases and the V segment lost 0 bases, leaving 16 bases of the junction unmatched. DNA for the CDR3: TGTGCCAGCAGCGTAGCTTCTCCAACGGGCGGGAGTAGGGATACGCAGTATTTT. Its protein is CASSVASPTGGSRDTQYF.